This T cell receptor (beta chain) is drawn from a study of T cells in Graves' hyperthyroidism and ophthalmopathy. Study observations and caveats: Most thyroid-expanded clonotypes above 0.001 were also found in blood. Ophthalmopathy onset followed model prediction by a median around six months.

This clonotype was observed many times. Antigen unknown. The germline V gene encodes CDR1 KGHDR and CDR2 SFDVKD. This CDR3 is built from 17 residues. The V segment lost 4 bases and the J segment 3 bases; nucleotides outside the gene matches: 7. Recently diagnosed hyperthyroidism of less than 2 months' duration affected patients aged 18 to 65. Template material for amplifying TCR beta CDR3 regions consisted of RNA transcripts. A first-round RT-PCR of the TCR CDR3 used the HTBI primer set. TCRdb ran MiXCR on the multiplex PCR reads and lists one entry per CDR3 protein. The sample includes roughly 99,000 distinct CDR3 sequences, approximately 16% of them seen just once.

Sequenced material: blood. The receptor was derived from a woman aged 45-60 years with Graves' hyperthyroidism. The rearrangement links TRBV24-1 to TRBJ2-1; 11 bases align to TRBD2. The DNA of the CDR3 is TGTGCCACCAGTGACCCGACTAGCGGGGCCTTCTACAATGAGCAGTTCTTC. It yields the protein CATSDPTSGAFYNEQFF.